One and the same sample provided the 27 T cell receptor beta chains below, sequenced in a study of neoadjuvant nivolumab and ipilimumab in lung cancer. Profiling relied on immunoSEQ multiplex PCR, and the TCRdb table lists in-frame clones only, not all of them. The sample includes 2,000 or so clones, less than 90% of them seen just once. Sequences were derived from adjacent normal lung tissue, sampled after neoadjuvant nivolumab, alone or with ipilimumab, at or shortly before surgery. The receptor source for this set is an adult with non-small cell lung cancer.

This chain uses TRBV29-1 with TRBJ2-5; tentatively, D is TRBD1 or TRBD2 (5 bases each). There are 14 residues in the CDR3. The V and J ends lost 3 bases and 2 bases respectively, with 13 bases between them. The germline CDR1 and CDR2 sequences are SQVTM and ANQGSEA. The CDR3 is CSVDGDSGQETQYF. The CDR3, as DNA: TGCAGCGTTGATGGAGACAGCGGACAAGAGACCCAGTACTTC.

In this sample, this clone turned up a few times. V and J are TRBV21-1 and TRBJ2-4. TRBV21-1 is a recognized pseudogene. CDR3 size: 16 residues. CDR3 in amino acids: CASSKVEGIAKNIQYF. DNA of the CDR3: TGTGCCAGCAGCAAAGTCGAGGGGATAGCCAAAAACATTCAGTACTTC.

The V and J genes are TRBV27 and TRBJ2-5, with TRBD1 matching over 7 bases. J gave up 4 bases and V 1 base, and 9 bases lay outside the gene matches. Germline loops: CDR1 MNHEY, CDR2 SMNVEV (reference sequence). The CDR3 length is 16 residues. The CDR3 DNA reads TGTGCCAGCAGTTTATACGCCCGAGGGGGCCCAGAGACCCAGTACTTC. Translated: CASSLYARGGPETQYF.

The V call is TRBV11-3, the J call TRBJ2-7; TRBD1 might be the D (5 bases). V lost 5 bases to trimming and J lost 3 bases, with 11 bases between them. The V gene's germline CDR1 is SGHNT and CDR2 YENEEA. This CDR3 is built from 13 residues. This chain's CDR3 is CASSRGNGYEQYF. CDR3 sequence (DNA): TGTGCCAGCAGCAGGGGCAACGGCTACGAGCAGTACTTC.

The chain's CDR3 is CAITSQGQPNEIYEQYF. Here the CDR3 DNA reads TGTGCCATCACCTCTCAGGGACAGCCTAATGAAATCTACGAGCAGTACTTC. The rearrangement uses TRBV10-3 and TRBJ2-7, with 7 bases matching TRBD1. Losses at the gene ends were 7 bases for V and 3 bases for J; bases not matched to a gene: 18. CDR1 and CDR2 (germline): ENHRY, SYGVKD. This CDR3 is built from 17 residues.

The chain joins TRBV15 to TRBJ1-2; the match to TRBD1 covers 7 bases. The V gene's germline CDR1 is LNHNV and CDR2 YYDKDF (reference sequence). V gave up 5 bases and J gave up 1 base; unmatched junction bases: 7. The CDR3 spans 15 residues. In nucleotides, the CDR3 is TGTGCCACCAGCCTTAACAGGGGAAATAACTATGGCTACACCTTC. It yields the protein CATSLNRGNNYGYTF.

This sequence joins TRBV30 and TRBJ2-3; D might be TRBD1 (5 bases). The V end lost 5 bases, the J end lost 2 bases, and 14 bases lay between the germline ends. Germline-derived CDR1 and CDR2 are GTSNPN and SVGIG (reference sequence). The CDR3 totals 14 residues. CDR3 sequence reads: CAWWAWGSTDTQYF. The CDR3 coding sequence is TGTGCCTGGTGGGCCTGGGGCTCCACAGATACGCAGTATTTT.

This clone was counted once. The chain couples TRBV11-2 to TRBJ2-1; the D gene is possibly TRBD1 (5 bases). With 0 bases removed from V and 3 bases from J, the gap between germline ends came to 9 bases. Germline assignment: CDR1 SGHAT and CDR2 FQNNGV. This CDR3 is built from 15 residues. The DNA for the CDR3 is TGTGCCAGCAGCTTAGATGGCCAGGGCTACAATGAGCAGTTCTTC. Translated, it gives CASSLDGQGYNEQFF.

The chain combines TRBV7-9 with TRBJ1-3; perhaps TRBD1 as D (5 bases). The germline CDR1 and CDR2 sequences are SEHNR and FQNEAQ (reference sequence). V lost 6 bases and J 4 bases, leaving 19 bases between the germline ends. The CDR3 is made up of 16 amino acids. The CDR3 DNA reads TGTGCCAGCAGTCTTGGGGCAGGGAATAAAGGAAACACCATATATTTT. Translating gives CASSLGAGNKGNTIYF.

The rearrangement joins TRBV19 to TRBJ2-3, with no clear D. From germline, CDR1 is LNHDA and CDR2 SQIVND (reference sequence). The CDR3 is made up of 15 amino acids. Between the trimmed V and J ends, which lost 3 bases and 0 bases, there was a span of 10 bases. As DNA, the CDR3 is TGTGCCAGTAGTATTCTGCTTACCAGCACAGATACGCAGTATTTT. Protein sequence: CASSILLTSTDTQYF.

The chain is built from TRBV10-2 and TRBJ2-1; tentative D call: TRBD2 (5 bases). V lost 6 bases and J lost 0, with 9 bases in between. The CDR3 runs 14 residues. Germline V gene sequence: CDR1 WSHSY, CDR2 SAAADI. This chain's CDR3 is CASRRDLSYNEQFF. The CDR3 DNA follows: TGCGCCAGCAGACGGGATCTCTCCTACAATGAGCAGTTCTTC.

In nucleotides, the CDR3 is TGCGCCAGCAGCTTCTGGGGGGGGCCTAGGAATGAGCAGTTCTTC. The encoded protein is CASSFWGGPRNEQFF. V and J are TRBV5-1 and TRBJ2-1, with D possibly TRBD2 on 7 matching bases. The ends were cut back, 2 bases at V and 7 bases at J, with 16 bases in the middle. CDR1 is SGHRS, CDR2 YFSETQ, per germline. The CDR3 spans 15 residues.

The chain uses TRBV6-5 and TRBJ2-6; possible D gene TRBD1, 7 bases. Germline CDR1 MNHEY, CDR2 SVGAGI. The CDR3 totals 15 residues. Trimming removed 0 bases at V and 13 bases at J, with 16 bases between. CDR3 in DNA: TGTGCCAGCAGTTACTCGCCGGAGGGGGCGCGAGTCCTGACTTTC. This translates into CASSYSPEGARVLTF.

The rearrangement links TRBV19 to TRBJ1-3, with TRBD1 identical over 7 bases. CDR1 LNHDA and CDR2 SQIVND come from the germline V gene (reference sequence). The CDR3 is 14 amino acids. V lost 6 bases and J lost 5; bases outside the gene matches: 7. CDR3 sequence reads: CASRRTGSRNTIYF. DNA of the CDR3: TGTGCCAGTAGAAGGACAGGATCGAGAAACACCATATATTTT.

This clone has just one count. The chain employs TRBV7-2 and TRBJ2-3; 9 nucleotides match TRBD2. The germline CDR1 and CDR2 sequences are SGHTA and FQGNSA. Trimming at V came to 5 bases and at J to 1 base, leaving 7 bases not matched to a gene. The CDR3 length is 16 residues. In nucleotides, the CDR3 is TGTGCCAGCAGCCGGAATAGCGGGAGAGGCACAGATACGCAGTATTTT. This encodes CASSRNSGRGTDTQYF.

This chain links TRBV9 with TRBJ2-2; D gene unclear. Deletions cut 4 bases from V and 0 bases from J, with 16 bases between. CDR1 is SGDLS, CDR2 YYNGEE, per germline. The CDR3 consists of 17 residues. CDR3 loop: CASSSPRHRPNTGELFF. In nucleotides, the CDR3 is TGTGCCAGCAGCTCCCCGAGGCACCGGCCGAACACCGGGGAGCTGTTTTTT.

The chain uses TRBV5-1 and TRBJ2-1; D may be TRBD1 or TRBD2 (7 bases each). The length of the CDR3 is 16 residues. Per germline, CDR1 SGHRS and CDR2 YFSETQ. V lost 4 bases, J lost 6 bases, and 20 bases lay in between. CDR3 residues: CASSLGGTDYFNEQFF. The CDR3 DNA reads as TGCGCCAGCAGCCTGGGGGGGACAGACTATTTCAATGAGCAGTTCTTC.

This chain uses TRBV4-1 with TRBJ2-1; D tentatively reads TRBD1 or TRBD2 (5 bases each). V lost 0 bases and J lost 5, with 17 bases in between. Germline CDR1 is MGHRA and CDR2 is YSYEKL. The CDR3 runs 17 residues. In DNA form, the CDR3 reads TGCGCCAGCAGCCAAGATAAGTGGCAGGGAGTGGACAATGAGCAGTTCTTC. Encoded protein: CASSQDKWQGVDNEQFF.

V is TRBV5-1 and J is TRBJ2-7, with a tentative D call TRBD1 (6 bases). Germline CDR1 reads SGHRS; CDR2 reads YFSETQ. This CDR3 is 15 amino acids long. Trimming took 2 bases from V and 0 from J, leaving 12 bases between them. CDR3: CASSLSQGFSYEQYF. CDR3 nucleotides: TGCGCCAGCAGCTTAAGTCAGGGGTTCTCCTACGAGCAGTACTTC.

The chain has TRBV7-2 and TRBJ2-5, with 14 positions matching TRBD2. The CDR3 loop spans 16 amino acids. The junction had 8 bases not matched to a gene; V was cut back by 4 bases and J by 7 bases. CDR1 is SGHTA, CDR2 FQGNSA, per germline. CDR3 loop: CASSSRTSGGYTTQYF. Written as DNA, the CDR3 is TGTGCCAGCAGCTCGAGGACTAGCGGGGGGTATACGACCCAGTACTTC.

The chain links TRBV5-4 to TRBJ1-3; D gene ambiguous. This CDR3 is built from 15 residues. The ends were cut back, 4 bases at V and 3 bases at J, with 14 bases in the middle. Germline V lookup: CDR1 SGHNT, CDR2 YYREEE (reference sequence). CDR3 DNA sequence: TGTGCCAGCAGCAAAGACAACGACAATGGAAACACCATATATTTT. Protein product: CASSKDNDNGNTIYF.

This chain links TRBV2 with TRBJ2-1; no clear D gene. Trimming pared 4 bases from V and 5 bases from J, leaving 9 bases between. Germline loops: CDR1 SNHLY, CDR2 FYNNEI. The CDR3 is 13 amino acids. The CDR3 is CASSVETNNEQFF. The DNA of the CDR3 is TGTGCCAGCAGTGTAGAGACCAACAATGAGCAGTTCTTC. The whole variable domain, remainder taken from reference TRBV2 and TRBJ2-1, is EPEVTQTPSHQVTQMGQEVILRCVPISNHLYFYWYRQILGQKVEFLVSFYNNEISEKSEIFDDQFSVERPDGSNFTLKIRSTKLEDSAMYFCASSVETNNEQFFGPGTRLTVL.

The CDR3 sequence is CASSYGLAGGADTQYF. DNA for the CDR3: TGTGCCAGCAGTTACGGACTAGCGGGAGGCGCAGATACGCAGTATTTT. The chain employs TRBV6-6 and TRBJ2-3, with TRBD2 identical over 14 bases. Germline loops: CDR1 MNHNY, CDR2 SVGAGI (reference sequence). This CDR3 contains 16 residues. V trimming: 2 bases; J trimming: 4 bases; junction bases outside the gene matches: 2.

J is TRBJ2-6 and V is TRBV7-7; D gene uncertain. The CDR3 totals 18 residues. The V end lost 5 bases, the J end lost 5 bases, and 22 bases lay between the germline ends. CDR1 SSHAT and CDR2 FNYEAQ come from the germline V gene (reference sequence). The CDR3, as DNA: TGTGCCAGCAGCATCCCTGGTGTGCCACAAAGTCGGGCCAACGTCCTGACTTTC. Its translation is CASSIPGVPQSRANVLTF.

The chain carries TRBV30 and TRBJ2-7, with D perhaps TRBD1 or TRBD2 (6 bases each). The CDR3 is 15 amino acids. CDR1 and CDR2 from the germline V gene are GTSNPN and SVGIG (reference sequence). Trimming removed 2 bases from V and 3 bases from J, with 17 bases in between. The CDR3 nucleotides are TGTGCCTGGAGTTATGGGGTCGAGGGGGGCTACGAGCAGTACTTC. Its protein product is CAWSYGVEGGYEQYF.

The rearrangement uses TRBV9 and TRBJ2-3; tentatively, D is TRBD1 or TRBD2 (5 bases each). The CDR3 spans 15 residues. Germline values: CDR1 SGDLS, CDR2 YYNGEE. V was trimmed by 3 bases and J by 6 bases, leaving 17 bases between them. In DNA form, the CDR3 reads TGTGCCAGCAGCGGGGGGATAGTGGGGAGTGATACGCAGTATTTT. Its protein is CASSGGIVGSDTQYF.

The chain couples TRBV7-9 to TRBJ2-7; D unresolved. This CDR3 spans 14 amino acids. Trimming removed 0 bases from V and 2 bases from J, with 8 bases in between. Germline V CDR1 and CDR2: SEHNR, FQNEAQ (reference sequence). This CDR3 is CASSLASGTYEQYF. For the CDR3, the DNA is TGTGCCAGCAGCTTAGCGTCTGGGACCTACGAGCAGTACTTC.